The 3 T cell receptor beta chains below come from one sample, sequenced in a study of CD8+ T cells in alopecia areata. The treatment denotes: oral pan-JAK inhibitor, 5-10 mg twice daily. Following extraction, RNA underwent reverse transcription to cDNA, which served as the sequencing template. Profiled with immunoSEQ multiplex PCR; TCRdb holds only in-frame clones, not every one. Of some 200,000 clones in the sample, around 50% are singletons; the top ten hold around 13%. The sample was CD8+ T cells sorted from blood, taken at week 24, from a patient treated with tofacitinib. These receptors originate from a human donor with alopecia areata.

This chain connects TRBV7-9 to TRBJ1-5; D is uncertain. Per the germline V gene, CDR1 is SEHNR and CDR2 is FQNEAQ (reference sequence). The CDR3 extends over 14 amino acids. V dropped 5 bases and J dropped 4 bases, with 12 bases sitting between them. CDR3 protein: CASSPTGNNQPQHF. CDR3 bases: TGTGCCAGCAGCCCCACGGGTAATAATCAGCCCCAGCATTTT.

This clone appeared a few times. The genes are TRBV29-1 and TRBJ2-7, with TRBD1 matching over 8 bases. The trim removed 6 bases at V and 0 bases at J, leaving 10 bases unmatched. CDR1 is SQVTM and CDR2 is ANQGSEA in the germline V gene. The CDR3 runs 15 residues. The CDR3 region is CSVTGQGDLSYEQYF. For the CDR3, the DNA is TGCAGCGTCACAGGACAGGGAGACCTCTCCTACGAGCAGTACTTC.

V is TRBV5-6 and J is TRBJ1-1; D gene ambiguous. With 3 bases removed from V and 1 base from J, the gap between germline ends came to 10 bases. CDR3 length: 14 residues. Germline V gene data show CDR1 as SGHDT and CDR2 as YYEEEE. Here the CDR3 DNA reads TGTGCCAGCAGCTATCCGACGAGGAACACTGAAGCTTTCTTT. Protein product: CASSYPTRNTEAFF.